Sequencing of this TCR beta chain was carried out in a study of shared clonotypes between healthy human individuals. Study at large: Samples came from a couple of female and a few male donors aged 18 to 49.

The V end was cut by 1 base, the J end by 8 bases, with 11 bases between. This CDR3 has 13 residues. Per germline, CDR1 SEHNR and CDR2 FQNEAQ (reference sequence). Notes on the study in general: Relative to memory subsets, naive subsets generally showed larger estimated richness. Generation of non-shared clonotypes was less probable than generation of clonotypes shared by all four donors. Rarefaction showed sorted-subset sequencing was incomplete despite large depth.

CD8 cells regarded as naive lacked CD45RO, were positively chosen for CCR7, and omitted terminally differentiated effector memory CD45RA+ cells. Sequencing used immunoSEQ multiplex PCR; TCRdb keeps in-frame clones, though not all of them. The sample has around 1.9 million clones; roughly 95% are singletons. This clone has a handful of counts. Its cognate antigen is unknown. The chain is built from TRBV7-9 and TRBJ1-2; D is uncertain. The TCR was taken from a man younger than 35 in good health. Some clones in this sample may be carry-over from other donors' samples. Sequenced: naive CD8+ T cells from PBMCs. Here the CDR3 reads CASSLVVGIGYTF. The CDR3 nucleotides read TGTGCCAGCAGCTTAGTCGTGGGGATCGGCTACACCTTC.